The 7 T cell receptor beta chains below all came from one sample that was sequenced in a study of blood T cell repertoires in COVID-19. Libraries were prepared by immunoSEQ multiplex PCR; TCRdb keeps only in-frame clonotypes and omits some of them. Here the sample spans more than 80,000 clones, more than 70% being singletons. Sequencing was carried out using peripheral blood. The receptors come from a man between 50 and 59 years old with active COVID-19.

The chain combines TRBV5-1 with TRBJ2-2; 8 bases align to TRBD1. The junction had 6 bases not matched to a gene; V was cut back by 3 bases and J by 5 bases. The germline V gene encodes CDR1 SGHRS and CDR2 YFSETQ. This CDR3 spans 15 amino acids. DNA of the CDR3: TGCGCCAGCAGCTCCCCAGGGGGCCGAACCGGGGAGCTGTTTTTT. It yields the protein CASSSPGGRTGELFF.

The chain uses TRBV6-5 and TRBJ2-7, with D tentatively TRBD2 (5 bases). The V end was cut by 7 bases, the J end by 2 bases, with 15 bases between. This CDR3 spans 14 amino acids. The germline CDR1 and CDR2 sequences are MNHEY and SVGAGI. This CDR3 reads CASTKRGRTYEQYF. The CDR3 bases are TGTGCCAGCACAAAACGAGGGCGTACCTACGAGCAGTACTTC.

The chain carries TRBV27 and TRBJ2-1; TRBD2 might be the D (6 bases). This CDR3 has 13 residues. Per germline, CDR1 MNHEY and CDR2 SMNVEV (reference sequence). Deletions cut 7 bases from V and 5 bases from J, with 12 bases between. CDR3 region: CASIGGLDNEQFF. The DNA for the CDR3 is TGTGCCAGCATCGGGGGACTTGACAATGAGCAGTTCTTC.

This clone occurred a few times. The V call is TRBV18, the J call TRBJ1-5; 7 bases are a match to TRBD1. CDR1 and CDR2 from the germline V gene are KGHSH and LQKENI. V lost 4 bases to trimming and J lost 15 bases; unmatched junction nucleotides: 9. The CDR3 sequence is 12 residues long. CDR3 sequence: CASSLQQGLMHF. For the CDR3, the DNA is TGTGCCAGCTCACTTCAACAGGGGCTCATGCATTTT. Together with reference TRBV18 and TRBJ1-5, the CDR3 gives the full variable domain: NAGVMQNPRHLVRRRGQEARLRCSPMKGHSHVYWYRQLPEEGLKFMVYLQKENIIDESGMPKERFSAEFPKEGPSILRIQQVVRGDSAAYFCASSLQQGLMHFGDGTRLSIL.

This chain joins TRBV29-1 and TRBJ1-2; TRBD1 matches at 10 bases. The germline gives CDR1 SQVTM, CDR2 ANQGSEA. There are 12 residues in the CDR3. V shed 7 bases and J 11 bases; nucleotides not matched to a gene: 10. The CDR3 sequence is CSAGTGVFGYTF. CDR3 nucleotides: TGCAGCGCCGGGACAGGGGTCTTCGGATACACCTTC. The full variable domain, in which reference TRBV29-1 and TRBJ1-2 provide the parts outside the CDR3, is SAVISQKPSRDICQRGTSLTIQCQVDSQVTMMFWYRQQPGQSLTLIATANQGSEATYESGFVIDKFPISRPNLTFSTLTVSNMSPEDSSIYLCSAGTGVFGYTFGSGTRLTVV.

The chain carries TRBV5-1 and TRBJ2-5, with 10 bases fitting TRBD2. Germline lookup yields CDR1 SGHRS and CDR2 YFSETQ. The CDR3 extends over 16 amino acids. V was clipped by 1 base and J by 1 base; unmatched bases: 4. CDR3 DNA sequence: TGCGCCAGCAGCTTGATGGCTAGCGGGGGCCAAGAGACCCAGTACTTC. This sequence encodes CASSLMASGGQETQYF.

The CDR3 loop is CASSQGTDLYEQYF. The CDR3 DNA reads TGTGCCAGCAGTCAAGGGACAGACCTTTACGAGCAGTACTTC. This chain uses TRBV27 with TRBJ2-7, with TRBD1 matching 7 bases. The CDR3 spans 14 residues. With V trimmed by 5 bases and J by 4 bases, 8 bases remained unmatched. Germline CDR1 is MNHEY and CDR2 is SMNVEV (reference sequence).